The 9 T cell receptor beta chains below all came from one sample that was sequenced in a study of OX40 agonist ivuxolimab in advanced cancers. The data were produced by immunoSEQ multiplex PCR, yet TCRdb's version contains in-frame clones alone and is incomplete. The table shows 35,000 to 50,000 clones, with 88% occurring only once. The material sequenced was CD4+ or CD8+ T cells sorted from blood, taken in a trial of the OX40 agonist ivuxolimab. Receptors originate from an adult with an advanced solid tumor such as melanoma, head and neck, liver or kidney cancer.

The table lists this clone with a count of one. V is TRBV6-6 and J is TRBJ2-7; 7 bases fit TRBD2. The CDR3 is made up of 15 amino acids. The germline CDR1 and CDR2 sequences are MNHNY and SVGAGI (reference sequence). Trimming cost V 2 bases and J 4 bases; bases outside gene matches: 8. The CDR3 sequence is CASSYPEGGEYEQYF. DNA for the CDR3: TGTGCCAGCAGTTACCCCGAGGGAGGGGAGTACGAGCAGTACTTC.

The chain couples TRBV9 to TRBJ2-7; TRBD2 matches at 10 bases. Looked up from germline, CDR1 is SGDLS and CDR2 is YYNGEE. Trimming removed 4 bases from V and 0 bases from J; junction bases left unmatched: 10. The CDR3 is 17 residues long. The CDR3 bases are TGTGCCAGCAGCCCAGGTAGCGGGAGGTCGAGCTCCTACGAGCAGTACTTC. Residues: CASSPGSGRSSSYEQYF.

The genes are TRBV7-3 and TRBJ2-3; TRBD1 matches 7 bases. V was clipped by 5 bases and J by 4 bases; unmatched bases: 9. CDR1 is SGHTA, CDR2 FQGTGA, per germline. The CDR3 sequence is 15 residues long. The DNA for the CDR3 is TGTGCCAGCAGCCGGACAGGCCAGGCGGCAGATACGCAGTATTTT. Translating it yields CASSRTGQAADTQYF.

This clone was detected only once. The chain recombines TRBV5-8 with TRBJ2-2, with 10 bases lining up with TRBD2. CDR3 size: 16 residues. From germline, CDR1 is SGHTS and CDR2 YDEGEE. V shed 4 bases, J shed 6 bases, and the junction held 9 bases outside the gene matches. The CDR3 sequence: CASSLSSGSSPGELFF. CDR3 bases: TGTGCCAGCAGCCTCTCTAGCGGGAGTTCTCCCGGGGAGCTGTTTTTT.

The chain recombines TRBV25-1 with TRBJ1-4, with D maybe TRBD1 (5 bases). Germline CDR1 and CDR2: MGHDK and SYGVNS. Trimming removed 1 base from V and 0 bases from J, with 12 bases in between. The CDR3 sequence is 17 residues long. The CDR3, as DNA: TGTGCCAGCAGTGAATTAGGGACGGTTGCAACTAATGAAAAACTGTTTTTT. Translated: CASSELGTVATNEKLFF.

V usage is TRBV18 and J usage is TRBJ2-2; 11 bases line up with TRBD1. There are 16 residues in the CDR3. Germline trimming cut 2 bases from V and 4 bases from J; bases unmatched to any gene: 3. Germline lookup yields CDR1 KGHSH and CDR2 LQKENI. The CDR3 loop is CASSPGQGAITGELFF. CDR3 nucleotides: TGTGCCAGCTCACCAGGACAGGGGGCGATCACCGGGGAGCTGTTTTTT.

The V and J genes are TRBV9 and TRBJ2-1; 9 positions agree with TRBD2. Germline CDR1 SGDLS, CDR2 YYNGEE. The V and J ends lost 0 bases and 6 bases, in that order; junction bases with no gene match: 4. The CDR3 loop spans 15 amino acids. The CDR3 sequence: CASSVASGIGNEQFF. The CDR3 DNA is TGTGCCAGCAGCGTAGCTAGCGGGATAGGCAATGAGCAGTTCTTC.

The chain joins TRBV5-6 to TRBJ1-5; TRBD1 aligns across 10 bases. After removal of 0 bases from V and 2 bases from J, the junction contained 11 bases not matched to a gene. CDR3 length: 19 amino acids. Germline values: CDR1 SGHDT, CDR2 YYEEEE. The DNA for the CDR3 is TGTGCCAGCAGCTTGGAACGGGGGGCGGGGACAGGGGGCAATCAGCCCCAGCATTTT. This translates into CASSLERGAGTGGNQPQHF. The full variable domain, with the rest looked up from reference TRBV5-6 and TRBJ1-5, is DAGVTQSPTHLIKTRGQQVTLRCSPKSGHDTVSWYQQALGQGPQFIFQYYEEEERQRGNFPDRFSGHQFPNYSSELNVNALLLGDSALYLCASSLERGAGTGGNQPQHFGDGTRLSIL.

The chain is built from TRBV9 and TRBJ1-3, with 7 bases aligning to TRBD1. V dropped 1 base and J dropped 4; count of bases not matched to a gene: 5. The CDR3 loop spans 15 amino acids. Germline V gives CDR1 SGDLS, CDR2 YYNGEE. The CDR3 spells CASSVTGVSGNTIYF. The DNA of the CDR3 is TGTGCCAGCAGCGTAACAGGGGTTTCGGGAAACACCATATATTTT.